This TCR beta chain was sequenced during a study of shared clonotypes between healthy human individuals (dated by TCRdb to the early 2020s). Some background on the complete study: Three men and a couple of women, aged 18 to 49 years, made up the cohort. For each donor, three plates each were used for CD4 naive and CD4 memory, two plates were used for CD8 naive, and one plate was used for CD8 memory. The study deeply sequenced blood TCR repertoires of about 5 healthy adults to estimate repertoire size and the extent of clonotype sharing between individuals. Per donor, leukapheresis produced somewhere between about 0.94 and 9 billion PBMCs. Different laboratories and diverse techniques were used to prepare libraries and sequence TCR repertoires, to increase sequencing depth and limit assay-specific biases. General study outcomes and caveats: Naive subsets generally had larger estimated clonotype richness than memory subsets. Around 5% of naive CD4, roughly 3.5% of naive CD8, roughly 2.4% of memory CD4, and roughly 0.4% of memory CD8 clonotypes were shared across several donors. Because the study included a small number of donors, the genetic and exposure-history diversity represented was limited. Pairwise subsampling indicated that sequencing depth was expected to affect the degree of clonotype sharing among donors. Sampling was limited to blood, and TCR repertoires in tissue likely differ from TCR repertoires in blood. Rarefaction of sorted-subset datasets indicated incomplete sequencing despite the large sequencing depth. Compared with non-shared clonotypes, the clonotypes found in all four sorted-subset donors had higher generation probabilities.

V sheds 5 bases and J sheds 4 bases, leaving 12 bases between their ends. The CDR3 has 13 amino acids, counting the end cysteine and phenylalanine. The entry retains the CDR3 DNA only, 39 bases that are in frame from base 1. Via the germline V gene, CDR1 is SGHVS and CDR2 FQNEAQ. With regard to this clone: The antigen this receptor binds is unknown. There are no base qualities to consult, and no much larger clone falls within one base.

Healthy HIV-negative adults with no recently reported acute infections or vaccinations were included as donors. Every donor was a Caucasian adult residing in Nashville, Tennessee, USA. CD4+ T cells were enriched by magnetic negative selection; naive cells were then positively selected on CD45RA, and the negative fraction formed the memory subset. Blood was collected by leukapheresis, and PBMCs were isolated by Ficoll-Histopaque density gradient centrifugation and then cryopreserved in liquid nitrogen vapor phase. Analytical flow cytometry was used to check the purity and quantity of every magnetically sorted T cell population. Genomic DNA was isolated from each sorted fraction and quantified by UV absorbance on a Nanodrop 2000c. Using the deep immunoSEQ assay, TCR CDR3 regions were amplified from genomic DNA by multiplex PCR. Genomic DNA extracted from each cell subset was distributed evenly over all wells of several immunoSEQ 96-well plates, and each plate served as one replicate. For sorted subsets, each replicate PCR was loaded with roughly 200 ng genomic DNA, equivalent to approximately 27,000 T cell genomes. Purified libraries were measured with a Qubit 3.0 fluorometer, size-checked on a Bioanalyzer 2100, and measured again with the KAPA Library Quantification kit. Each immunoSEQ 96-well plate was sequenced on its own single-read 150-cycle Illumina NextSeq 550 flow cell. The paper's data handling went like this. The immunoSEQ output contained only junctional sequences without quality scores, so filtering could not match that applied to full-length reads. Sequences were annotated with PyIR, a Python wrapper for IgBLAST v1.9, and V/J genes and CDR3 were assigned using IMGT germline references. Reads were filtered out if the reads had weak V/J assignments (E-value above 1e-6), no CDR3, stop codons, out-of-frame junctions, or ambiguous translated residues. V3J clonotypes were defined by identical inferred V gene, J gene, and CDR3 amino acid sequence. The percentage overlap between two repertoires was calculated by dividing the number of shared unique clonotypes by the size of the smaller repertoire. Repertoire richness was assessed with RTK rarefaction, the Chao1 estimator, and Recon v2.1 estimates of unobserved clonotypes. Generation probabilities were computed with OLGA for all TCRbeta clonotypes obtained by the gDNA method from several donors. Held by TCRdb, this immuneACCESS table contains in-frame sequences only and omits some clones. Under half of the omission traces to an unresolved V gene where checked; the cause of the rest is unknown. V and J calls and clone size are as listed in that table; D and trimming were resolved from the DNA. This sample is represented by around 1,000,000 clones; around three quarters of them were singletons. The leading ten clones occupy approximately 0.9% of the sample.

This chain joins TRBV7-8 to TRBJ2-7; TRBD1 is a weak D gene call, 6 bases matching. The specimen was memory CD4+ T cells from PBMCs. The label giving this sample's cell subset or site can be read as: CD45RA-negative fraction. The sequence came from a man aged 18 to 30 in good health. Some clones in this sample may be carry-over from other donors' samples. CDR3 sequence: CASSQGTKYEQYF. The DNA reads TGTGCCAGCAGCCAAGGGACAAAATACGAGCAGTACTTC.